This record covers a single T cell receptor (beta chain). Its antigen target is currently unknown. Per-nucleotide qualities are absent, and no much larger clonotype sits a single base away. Genomic DNA was isolated using the Qiagen DNeasy kit from unsorted PBMCs as well as from negatively selected CD4+ and CD8+ fractions. TCR beta CDR3 regions were subjected to amplification by immunoSEQ multiplex PCR with primers that anneal to V and J segments. A synthetic immune receptor repertoire was used to minimize amplification bias, and remaining bias was computationally removed after sequencing. Under the source paper's analysis protocol: Repertoire diversity was quantified as the Shannon entropy index using custom Python scripts. The unsorted, CD4+ and CD8+ repertoires were each analyzed separately, with the exception of combined analyses, where CD4+ and CD8+ sequences were merged in silico. Clonal expansion was defined as a frequency increase of at least 2-fold after treatment compared with C1D1, and clones undetected at baseline were assigned a pseudocount of 0.5. Clones with 0 or 1 copy at C1D1 were classified as singleton clones, and clones with 2 or more copies were classified as non-singleton clones. By matching protein sequences in sorted samples from the same patient, clones expanded in unsorted samples were annotated as CD4+, CD8+ or unknown. Wilcoxon tests were applied to paired samples to test diversity changes from C1D1 to C4D1. In its TCRdb copy, this immuneACCESS table keeps in-frame sequences only and misses some clones. Where compared with another copy, unresolved V genes explain less than half of these, and the others have no known cause. For V, J and clone size, that table is used; D and trimming come from the DNA. For this sample the table gives some 16,000 clones, of which approximately 88% were detected only once. The ten most abundant clones make up over 35% of the sample.

These data belong to a study of PD-1 blockade in classical Hodgkin lymphoma (TCRdb year 2020). In the study overall: Nivolumab dosing was 3 mg/kg intravenously every 2 weeks, continuing until either disease progression or unacceptable toxicity. The study used TCR beta sequencing and CyTOF to define a peripheral blood immune signature of response to PD-1 blockade in classical Hodgkin lymphoma. General conclusions and limits of the study: The study was restricted to a single clinical trial cohort, and the causes of repertoire differences, possibly disease activity or prior therapy, were left undefined. Newly diagnosed patients were reported to have lower baseline TCR diversity than healthy donors, and relapsed/refractory patients were reported to have lower baseline TCR diversity still. Patients starting nivolumab less than 1 year after ASCT had lower diversity and were excluded from later analyses to avoid confounding by immune reconstitution. Among trial patients, those achieving complete response had baseline diversity similar to that of newly diagnosed patients, while diversity was significantly lower in partial responders and progressors. A significant rise by C4D1 was seen in CD4+ but not CD8+ TCR diversity (p=0.0027 vs p=0.16), with the rise being most apparent in complete responders (p=0.02).

The CDR3 sequence holds 19 residues, the cysteine and phenylalanine included. The kept DNA is CDR3 alone, 57 bases in frame from the first base. CDR1 SGHRS and CDR2 YFSETQ were looked up in the germline V gene. V ends up 1 base short and J 0 bases short, with an unmatched junction base count of 13. The time point label, read with the paper, signifies: cycle 2 day 1 (C2D1) of nivolumab. Every trial patient had relapsed following autologous stem cell transplantation, and prior brentuximab vedotin exposure was what differed among cohorts A, B and C. The trial cohort was composed of roughly 60 patients with relapsed/refractory classical Hodgkin lymphoma, for whom complete response, partial response or progressive disease was recorded as best overall response. In the multi-cohort phase II CheckMate 205 trial, trial patients received single-agent nivolumab. An independent review committee assessed best overall response by applying the 2007 International Working Group response criteria. PBMCs from the trial were collected at three points: immediately before nivolumab initiation (C1D1), and during therapy at cycle 2 day 1 and cycle 4 day 1. Peripheral blood was collected in 8 mL Vacutainer Cell Preparation Tubes, from which PBMCs were isolated by centrifugation and then cryopreserved.

Sequenced here: peripheral blood mononuclear cells (PBMCs), sampled before the second cycle of nivolumab. The sequence came from a human donor with classical Hodgkin lymphoma. The sequence joins TRBV5-1 to TRBJ2-1; the central 7 bases match TRBD2. In nucleotides, the sequence is TGCGCCAGCAGCTTGACGTCCGCCTCTAGCGGTAGCTCCTACAATGAGCAGTTCTTC. It codes for CASSLTSASSGSSYNEQFF.